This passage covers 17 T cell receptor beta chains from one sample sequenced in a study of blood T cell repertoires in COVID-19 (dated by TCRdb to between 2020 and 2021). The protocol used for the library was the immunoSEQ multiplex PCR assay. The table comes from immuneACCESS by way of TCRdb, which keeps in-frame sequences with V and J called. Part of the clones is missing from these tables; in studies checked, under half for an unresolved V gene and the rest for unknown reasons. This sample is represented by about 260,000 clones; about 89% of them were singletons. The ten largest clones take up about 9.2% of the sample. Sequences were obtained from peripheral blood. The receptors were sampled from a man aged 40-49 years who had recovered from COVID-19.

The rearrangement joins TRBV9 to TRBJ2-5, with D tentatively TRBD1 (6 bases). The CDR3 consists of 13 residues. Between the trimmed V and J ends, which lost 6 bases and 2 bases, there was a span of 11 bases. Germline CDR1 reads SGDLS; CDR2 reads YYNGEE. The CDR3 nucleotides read TGTGCCAGCACCAAAGGGGGTCAAGAGACCCAGTACTTC. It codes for CASTKGGQETQYF.

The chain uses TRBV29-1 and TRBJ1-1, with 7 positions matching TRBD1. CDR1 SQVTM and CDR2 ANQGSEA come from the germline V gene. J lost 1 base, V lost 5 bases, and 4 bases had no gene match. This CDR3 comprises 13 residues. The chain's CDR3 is CSVLQGWNTEAFF. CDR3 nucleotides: TGCAGCGTTCTACAGGGGTGGAACACTGAAGCTTTCTTT. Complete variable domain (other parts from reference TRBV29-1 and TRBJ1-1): SAVISQKPSRDICQRGTSLTIQCQVDSQVTMMFWYRQQPGQSLTLIATANQGSEATYESGFVIDKFPISRPNLTFSTLTVSNMSPEDSSIYLCSVLQGWNTEAFFGQGTRLTVV.

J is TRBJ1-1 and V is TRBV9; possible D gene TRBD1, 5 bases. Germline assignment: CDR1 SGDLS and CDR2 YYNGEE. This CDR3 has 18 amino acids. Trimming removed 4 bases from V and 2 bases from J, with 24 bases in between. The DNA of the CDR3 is TGTGCCAGCAGCCCAGTCCCAGCCAGGGACTTATCAAACACTGAAGCTTTCTTT. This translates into CASSPVPARDLSNTEAFF.

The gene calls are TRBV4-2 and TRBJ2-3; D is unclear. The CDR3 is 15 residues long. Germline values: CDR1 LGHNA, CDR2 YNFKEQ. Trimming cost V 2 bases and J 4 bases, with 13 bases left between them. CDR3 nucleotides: TGTGCCAGCAGCCAAAAGGCGCTAGACCCAGATACGCAGTATTTT. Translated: CASSQKALDPDTQYF.

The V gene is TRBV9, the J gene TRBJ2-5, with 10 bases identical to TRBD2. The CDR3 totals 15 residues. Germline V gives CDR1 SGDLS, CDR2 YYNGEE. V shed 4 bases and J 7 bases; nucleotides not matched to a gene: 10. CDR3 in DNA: TGTGCCAGCAGCCCTCGGACTAGCGGTATTGGGACCCAGTACTTC. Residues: CASSPRTSGIGTQYF.

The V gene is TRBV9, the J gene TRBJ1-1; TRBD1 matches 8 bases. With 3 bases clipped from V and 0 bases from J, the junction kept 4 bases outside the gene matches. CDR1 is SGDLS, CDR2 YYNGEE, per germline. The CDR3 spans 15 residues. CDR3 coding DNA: TGTGCCAGCAGCGCCGACAGGGGTCTGAACACTGAAGCTTTCTTT. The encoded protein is CASSADRGLNTEAFF.

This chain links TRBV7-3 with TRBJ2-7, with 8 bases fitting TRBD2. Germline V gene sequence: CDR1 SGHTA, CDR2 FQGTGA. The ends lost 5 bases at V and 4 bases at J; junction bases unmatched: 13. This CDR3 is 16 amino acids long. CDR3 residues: CASSLTVGAGVYEQYF. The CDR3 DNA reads TGTGCCAGCAGCCTCACGGTCGGAGCGGGAGTATACGAGCAGTACTTC.

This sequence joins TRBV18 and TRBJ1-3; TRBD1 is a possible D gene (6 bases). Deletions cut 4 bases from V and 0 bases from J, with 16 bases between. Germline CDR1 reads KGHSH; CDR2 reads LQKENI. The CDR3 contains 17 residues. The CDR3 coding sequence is TGTGCCAGCTCACTAAAATCCGGGGGGCTCTCTGGAAACACCATATATTTT. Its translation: CASSLKSGGLSGNTIYF.

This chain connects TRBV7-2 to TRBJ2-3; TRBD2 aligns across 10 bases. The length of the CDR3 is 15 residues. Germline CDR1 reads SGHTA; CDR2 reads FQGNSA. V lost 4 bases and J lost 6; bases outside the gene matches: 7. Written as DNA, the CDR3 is TGTGCCAGCAGCTCCCTAGCGGGAGCAAGGGATACGCAGTATTTT. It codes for CASSSLAGARDTQYF. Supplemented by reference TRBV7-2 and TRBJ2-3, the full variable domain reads GAGVSQSPSNKVTEKGKDVELRCDPISGHTALYWYRQSLGQGLEFLIYFQGNSAPDKSGLPSDRFSAERTGGSVSTLTIQRTQQEDSAVYLCASSSLAGARDTQYFGPGTRLTVL.

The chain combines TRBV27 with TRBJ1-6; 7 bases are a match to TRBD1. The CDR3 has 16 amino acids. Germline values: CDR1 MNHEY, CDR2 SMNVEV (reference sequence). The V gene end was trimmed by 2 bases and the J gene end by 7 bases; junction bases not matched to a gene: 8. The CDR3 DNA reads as TGTGCCAGCAGTTTAACCGGACAGGCCCCCAATTCACCCCTCCACTTT. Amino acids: CASSLTGQAPNSPLHF.

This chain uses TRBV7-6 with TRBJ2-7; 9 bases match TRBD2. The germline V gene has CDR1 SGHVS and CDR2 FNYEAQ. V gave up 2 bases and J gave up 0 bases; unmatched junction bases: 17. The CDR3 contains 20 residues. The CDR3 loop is CASSLRGGGLAGQFSYEQYF. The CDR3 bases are TGTGCCAGCAGCTTAAGGGGAGGGGGGCTAGCGGGGCAATTCTCCTACGAGCAGTACTTC. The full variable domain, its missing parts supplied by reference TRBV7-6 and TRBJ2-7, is GAGVSQSPRYKVTKRGQDVALRCDPISGHVSLYWYRQALGQGPEFLTYFNYEAQQDKSGLPNDRFSAERPEGSISTLTIQRTEQRDSAMYRCASSLRGGGLAGQFSYEQYFGPGTRLTVT.

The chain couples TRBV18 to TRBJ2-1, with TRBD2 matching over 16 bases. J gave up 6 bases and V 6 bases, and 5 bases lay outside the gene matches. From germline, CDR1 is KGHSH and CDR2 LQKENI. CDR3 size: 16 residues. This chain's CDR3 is CASSTGTSGRGNEQFF. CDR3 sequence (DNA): TGTGCCAGCTCCACGGGGACTAGCGGGAGGGGCAATGAGCAGTTCTTC. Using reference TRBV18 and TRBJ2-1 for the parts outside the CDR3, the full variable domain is NAGVMQNPRHLVRRRGQEARLRCSPMKGHSHVYWYRQLPEEGLKFMVYLQKENIIDESGMPKERFSAEFPKEGPSILRIQQVVRGDSAAYFCASSTGTSGRGNEQFFGPGTRLTVL.

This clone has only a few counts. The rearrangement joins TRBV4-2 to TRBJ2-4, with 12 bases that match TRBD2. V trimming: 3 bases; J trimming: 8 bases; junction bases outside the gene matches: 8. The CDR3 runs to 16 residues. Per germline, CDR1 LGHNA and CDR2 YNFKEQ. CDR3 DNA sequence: TGTGCCAGCAGCCAGGATCTAGCGGGAGGGAGTTACATTCAGTACTTC. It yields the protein CASSQDLAGGSYIQYF.

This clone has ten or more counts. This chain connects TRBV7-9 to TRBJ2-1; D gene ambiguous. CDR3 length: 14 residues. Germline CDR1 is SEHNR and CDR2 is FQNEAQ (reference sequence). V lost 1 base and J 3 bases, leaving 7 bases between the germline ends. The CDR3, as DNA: TGTGCCAGCAGCTTAGTGGGCAACTACAATGAGCAGTTCTTC. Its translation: CASSLVGNYNEQFF.

CDR3 sequence reads: CASSSAGISTDTQYF. DNA for the CDR3: TGTGCCAGTAGTAGTGCGGGAATCAGCACAGATACGCAGTATTTT. This chain links TRBV19 with TRBJ2-3, with D possibly being TRBD2 (6 bases). This CDR3 contains 15 residues. The ends were cut back, 4 bases at V and 0 bases at J, with 11 bases in the middle. Germline CDR1 is LNHDA and CDR2 is SQIVND (reference sequence). The full variable domain, its missing parts supplied by reference TRBV19 and TRBJ2-3, is DGGITQSPKYLFRKEGQNVTLSCEQNLNHDAMYWYRQDPGQGLRLIYYSQIVNDFQKGDIAEGYSVSREKKESFPLTVTSAQKNPTAFYLCASSSAGISTDTQYFGPGTRLTVL.

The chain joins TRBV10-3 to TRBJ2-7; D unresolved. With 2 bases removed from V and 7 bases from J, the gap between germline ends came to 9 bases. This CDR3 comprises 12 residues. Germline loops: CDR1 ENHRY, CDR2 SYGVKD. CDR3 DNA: TGTGCCATCAGTGAGCTACCCTGGGAGCAGTACTTC. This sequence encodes CAISELPWEQYF.

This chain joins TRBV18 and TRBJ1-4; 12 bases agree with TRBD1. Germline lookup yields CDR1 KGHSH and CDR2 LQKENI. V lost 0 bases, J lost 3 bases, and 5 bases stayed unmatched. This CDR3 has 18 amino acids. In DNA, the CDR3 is TGTGCCAGCTCACCACCGTCGGGACAGGGGGCTTCTAATGAAAAACTGTTTTTT. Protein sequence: CASSPPSGQGASNEKLFF.